Listed below are T cell receptor beta chains from one sample, sequenced in a study of blood T cell repertoires in COVID-19. TCRdb's copy holds only in-frame clones and misses some; the assay was immunoSEQ multiplex PCR. Of 180,000 or so clones detected, 84% appear once; the ten largest clones hold approximately 7.9%. Sequenced sample: PBMCs or T cells enriched from blood (not recorded which). The receptor source for this set is a man aged 40-55 years who had recovered from COVID-19. Each CDR3 is given with its conserved first and last residue. The order of the fields is V gene, J gene, clone size, D gene, CDR3 protein, CDR3 DNA. A D gene is named only where the DNA matches it firmly. A row's size may be missing; if present it is once, few, many or a size class.

TRBV7-2	TRBJ1-5	.	TRBD1	CASSSPSGQGLNQPQHF	TGTGCCAGCAGCTCCCCCTCGGGACAGGGTCTAAATCAGCCCCAGCATTTT
TRBV15	TRBJ2-7	.	TRBD2	CATSGGTSGADGEQYF	TGTGCCACCAGCGGTGGGACTAGCGGGGCGGACGGCGAGCAGTACTTC
TRBV7-2	TRBJ2-5	.	.	CASSLGHPRLQETQYF	TGTGCCAGCAGCTTAGGGCATCCGAGACTCCAAGAGACCCAGTACTTC
TRBV4-2	TRBJ1-5	.	TRBD1	CASSPVPVWSPDRGYQPQHF	TGTGCCAGCAGCCCTGTGCCAGTGTGGTCCCCGGACAGGGGGTATCAGCCCCAGCATTTT
TRBV7-2	TRBJ1-1	.	TRBD1	CASTIRQGASEAFF	TGTGCCAGCACCATCCGACAGGGGGCGTCTGAAGCTTTCTTT
TRBV28	TRBJ1-3	.	.	CASGRGASGNTIYF	TGTGCCAGCGGCCGGGGGGCATCTGGAAACACCATATATTTT
TRBV4-1	TRBJ1-3	.	.	CASSQDRSGNTIYF	TGCGCCAGCAGCCAAGATCGGTCCGGAAACACCATATATTTT
TRBV27	TRBJ1-5	.	TRBD1	CASRGTGGGQPQHF	TGTGCCAGCAGGGGGACAGGGGGCGGCCAGCCCCAGCATTTT
TRBV10-3	TRBJ1-5	.	TRBD1	CAISDSRGRSNQPQHF	TGTGCCATCAGTGATTCCAGGGGGAGAAGCAATCAGCCCCAGCATTTT
TRBV19	TRBJ1-2	once	.	CASSPTWEVLNGYTF	TGTGCCAGTAGTCCTACCTGGGAGGTGTTAAATGGCTACACCTTC
TRBV3-1/TRBV3-2	TRBJ1-5	.	TRBD1	CASALGGLPCNQPQHF	TGTGCCAGCGCTCTAGGGGGCCTTCCTTGTAATCAGCCCCAGCATTTT
TRBV2	TRBJ2-7	.	TRBD1	CASRRQGNEQYF	TGTGCCAGCAGGAGACAGGGGAACGAGCAGTACTTC
TRBV7-2	TRBJ2-7	.	TRBD1	CASTGQGGYEQYF	TGTGCCAGCACGGGACAGGGCGGTTACGAGCAGTACTTC
TRBV5-4	TRBJ1-4	once	TRBD1	CASSLGTGGTLNEKLFF	TGTGCCAGCAGCTTGGGGACAGGGGGGACTCTGAATGAAAAACTGTTTTTT
TRBV5-1	TRBJ2-7	.	TRBD1	CASSPTAGTGGGEQYF	TGCGCCAGCAGCCCAACCGCCGGGACAGGTGGGGGTGAGCAGTACTTC
TRBV7-9	TRBJ2-7	.	.	CASSLFGTGTYEQYF	TGTGCCAGCAGCTTATTTGGGACTGGAACCTACGAGCAGTACTTC
TRBV5-5	TRBJ2-7	.	TRBD1	CASSLLSPGQGSYEQYF	TGTGCCAGCAGCTTGCTATCTCCGGGACAGGGTTCATACGAGCAGTACTTC
TRBV10-3	TRBJ2-1	.	TRBD2	CASHQRGEGEQFF	TGTGCCTCCCATCAACGGGGGGAGGGAGAGCAGTTCTTC
TRBV20-1	TRBJ1-2	.	.	CSASPGSGSYGYTF	TGCAGTGCTAGTCCGGGATCGGGAAGCTATGGCTACACCTTC
TRBV27	TRBJ2-7	.	.	CASSLSLGVNEQYF	TGTGCCAGCAGTTTATCGCTAGGGGTCAACGAGCAGTACTTC
TRBV29-1	TRBJ1-4	.	.	CSVVRGEKLFF	TGCAGCGTTGTACGAGGGGAAAAACTGTTTTTT
TRBV2	TRBJ2-2	.	.	CASSGPRSPGELFF	TGTGCCAGCAGTGGGCCCAGATCTCCCGGGGAGCTGTTTTTT
TRBV15	TRBJ2-1	.	.	CATSRQGNKEYGEQFF	TGTGCCACCAGCAGACAGGGGAATAAAGAGTACGGTGAGCAGTTCTTC
TRBV5-1	TRBJ1-2	.	.	CASSLMSTVLNYGYTF	TGCGCCAGCAGCTTGATGTCCACTGTTCTCAACTATGGCTACACCTTC